This T cell receptor (beta chain) emerged from a study of tumor-infiltrating lymphocytes in primary liver carcinoma listed by TCRdb under 2017. Some background on the complete study: Between late 2015 and March 2016, 4 or 5 patients in China with histopathologically diagnosed primary liver carcinoma had their tumors surgically resected. Of the five patients, three men and two women aged 30 to 69 years, four had hepatocellular carcinoma and one had combined HCC and intrahepatic cholangiocarcinoma. The five patients had tumors staged T1-T3 N0M0, with maximum diameters ranging from about 4.2 to 10 cm. Samples yielded roughly 3.65 to 7.5 million productive TCRbeta reads; read depth did not differ significantly between tissue types. TCRbeta repertoire sequencing, expression microarrays and whole-exome sequencing were combined in the study across five regions of each liver tumor, with adjacent normal tissue and blood also included. TCRbeta repertoire sequencing covered approximately 35 specimens from 5 patients: about 25 tumor regions, 5 adjacent noncancerous liver tissues and 5 peripheral blood samples. Repertoires from technical replicates were highly reproducible, with mean shared-clone rates about 0.86 and correlation coefficients above 0.98. Broad study findings and their caveats: The top 250 clones accounted for a significantly greater share of the repertoire in tumors than in blood (p = 0.039). With just four or five patients in the study, the authors point out that the findings should be validated in a larger study. Since the samples were bulk and unsorted, there was no way to compare CD4+ and CD8+ T cell repertoires. Repertoire overlap was higher between tumor regions (mean about 36%) than tumor-adjacent (17%) or tumor-blood (roughly 14%) pairs, consistent with antigen-driven expansion. Because only the TCR beta chain was sequenced and unpaired alpha chains were not captured, true repertoire diversity is likely underestimated.

Counted from cysteine to phenylalanine, this CDR3 has 15 amino acids. The CDR3 DNA has 45 bases and is translated from base 1. V loses 5 bases of germline sequence and J loses 0 bases, and the interval between the two ends is 16 bases. CDR1 and CDR2 (GTSNPN, SVGIG) derive from the germline V gene (reference sequence). Blood RNA was extracted from unsorted whole blood with TRIzol reagent; germline DNA came from the DNeasy Blood & Tissue kit. At the time of sampling, the patients were treatment-naive and had chronic HBV infection. Before surgery, roughly 4 milliliters of peripheral blood were drawn into K2EDTA tubes. Comment on this clonotype: What this receptor recognizes is not known. No quality values exist for individual bases; no much larger clone is one base distant.

A constant-region primer and ProtoScript II reverse transcriptase were used to reverse-transcribe TCRbeta-specific cDNA from around 530 ng total RNA. Construction of the TCRbeta libraries relied on three nested rounds of multiplex PCR, following a slightly modified ARM-PCR procedure. Each of the first two PCR rounds ran for 9 to 10 cycles using multiplex TRBV1-TRBV30 forward primers together with a Cbeta reverse primer. Sample barcodes and Illumina adapters were attached in a final 25-cycle PCR using Deep VentR polymerase. Before sequencing, amplicons of 200-500 bp were gel-purified using a QIAquick gel extraction kit. An Illumina HiSeq 2500 was used to sequence the TCRbeta amplicons with 250-bp paired-end reads. The paper's data handling went like this. To recover full CDR3 sequences, reads were quality-trimmed using Trimmomatic v0.33 and paired reads were then merged using FLASH v1.2.11. V, D and J germline segments were assigned to the rearranged TCRbeta sequences using MiGEC v1.2.1b. Clonotype statistics and Shannon-Wiener diversity indices were calculated with VDJtools v1.0.0. To reduce sampling bias, subsequent analyses other than the diversity analysis used only the 250 most abundant clonotypes in each sample. The public sequencing data were trimmed at Q25 with fastp and processed into clonotypes with MiXCR by TCRdb, which kept only in-frame beta chains. Entries are consolidated by CDR3 protein sequence, retaining the most common genes and DNA. The V and J calls and clone size are TCRdb's, not the authors'. The sample includes about 210,000 distinct CDR3 sequences, with about 65% observed a single time. The biggest ten clones account for 5.5% to 9% of the sample.

Material for sequencing was peripheral blood. This receptor was identified in a woman in her fifties or sixties with primary liver carcinoma and hepatitis B virus infection. In this chain, TRBV30 is recombined with TRBJ1-2; there is no confident call for the D gene. The DNA sequence follows: TGTGCCTGGGTAAGACCTTCGGGCGCTAACTATGGCTACACCTTC. Translated, it reads CAWVRPSGANYGYTF.